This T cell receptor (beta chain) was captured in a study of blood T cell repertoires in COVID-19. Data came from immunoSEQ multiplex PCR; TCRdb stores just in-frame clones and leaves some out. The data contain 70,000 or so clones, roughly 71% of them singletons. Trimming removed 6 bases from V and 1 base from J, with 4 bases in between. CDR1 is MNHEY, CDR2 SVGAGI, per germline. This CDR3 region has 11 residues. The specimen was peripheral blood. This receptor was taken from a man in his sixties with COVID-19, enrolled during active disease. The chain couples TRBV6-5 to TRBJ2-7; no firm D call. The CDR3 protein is CASRISYEQYF. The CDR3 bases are TGTGCCAGCAGAATATCCTACGAGCAGTACTTC.